A single sample gave rise to the 4 T cell receptor beta chains below, sequenced in a study of blood T cell repertoires in COVID-19. TCRdb's table, derived via immunoSEQ multiplex PCR, lists solely in-frame clones and lacks some. The table shows around 470,000 clones, with 89% occurring only once. The sample taken for sequencing was peripheral blood. Receptors were obtained from a man between 18 and 35 years old with COVID-19, enrolled during active disease.

The chain carries TRBV7-2 and TRBJ1-2; D remains ambiguous. CDR1 SGHTA and CDR2 FQGNSA come from the germline V gene. The V end was cut by 3 bases, the J end by 3 bases, with 11 bases between. This CDR3 is built from 14 residues. For the CDR3, the DNA is TGTGCCAGCAGCTTCCTCCAGGCCCACTATGGCTACACCTTC. Its protein is CASSFLQAHYGYTF.

This clone was detected once. The chain joins TRBV10-1 to TRBJ2-3; maybe TRBD2 (5 bases). Per germline, CDR1 WNHNN and CDR2 SYGVQD (reference sequence). This CDR3 comprises 14 residues. The ends were cut back, 3 bases at V and 1 base at J, with 8 bases in the middle. The CDR3 sequence: CASSESGRTDTQYF. DNA of the CDR3: TGCGCCAGCAGTGAAAGCGGACGCACAGATACGCAGTATTTT.

The chain combines TRBV6-5 with TRBJ1-2; 7 bases are a match to TRBD1. CDR3 size: 13 residues. Trimming cost V 2 bases and J 8 bases; bases outside gene matches: 5. Per the germline V gene, CDR1 is MNHEY and CDR2 is SVGAGI. CDR3 bases: TGTGCCAGCAGTTACGACAGGGTTAAGGGCTACACCTTC. Translated, it gives CASSYDRVKGYTF.

The chain joins TRBV2 to TRBJ1-5; a possible D gene is TRBD1 (6 bases). Looked up from germline, CDR1 is SNHLY and CDR2 is FYNNEI. Trimming stripped 9 bases from V and 0 bases from J, with 9 bases between. The CDR3 extends over 13 amino acids. In DNA, the CDR3 is TGTGCCAGTCGACAGGATAGCAATCAGCCCCAGCATTTT. Amino acid sequence: CASRQDSNQPQHF.